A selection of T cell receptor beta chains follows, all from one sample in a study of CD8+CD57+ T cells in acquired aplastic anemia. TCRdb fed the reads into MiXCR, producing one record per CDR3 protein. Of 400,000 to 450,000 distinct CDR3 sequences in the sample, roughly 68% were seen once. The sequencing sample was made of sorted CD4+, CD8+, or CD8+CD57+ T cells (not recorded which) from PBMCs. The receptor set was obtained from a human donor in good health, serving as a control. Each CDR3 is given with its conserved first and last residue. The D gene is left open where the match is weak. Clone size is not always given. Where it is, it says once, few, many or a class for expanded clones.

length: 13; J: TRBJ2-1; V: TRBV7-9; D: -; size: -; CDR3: CASSLEYRNEQFF; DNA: TGTGCCAGCAGCTTAGAGTACCGAAATGAGCAGTTCTTC
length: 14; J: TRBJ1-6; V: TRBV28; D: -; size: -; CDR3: CASSIDPPNSPLHF; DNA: TGTGCCAGCAGCATAGACCCCCCAAATTCACCCCTCCACTTT
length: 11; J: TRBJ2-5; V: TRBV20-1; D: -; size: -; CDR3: CSAMGQETQYF; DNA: TGCAGTGCTATGGGTCAAGAGACCCAGTACTTC
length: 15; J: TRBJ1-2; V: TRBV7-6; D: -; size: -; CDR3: CASSPTHSESGGYTF; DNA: TGTGCCAGCAGCCCGACTCACAGCGAATCGGGGGGCTACACCTTC
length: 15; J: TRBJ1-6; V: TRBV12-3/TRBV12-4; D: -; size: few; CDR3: CASRKDRNGNQPLHF; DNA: TGTGCCAGCAGAAAGGACAGAAACGGCAATCAGCCCCTCCACTTT
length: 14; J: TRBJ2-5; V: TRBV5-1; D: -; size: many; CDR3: CASSLGLSQETQYF; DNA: TGTGCCAGCAGCTTGGGTCTGTCCCAAGAGACCCAGTACTTC
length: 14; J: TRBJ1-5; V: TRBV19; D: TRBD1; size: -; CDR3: CATATGGWGQPQHF; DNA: TGTGCCACAGCTACAGGGGGCTGGGGTCAGCCCCAGCATTTT
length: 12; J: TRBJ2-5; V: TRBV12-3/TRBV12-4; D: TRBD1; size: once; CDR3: CASSFVQGALYF; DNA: TGTGCCAGCAGTTTCGTACAGGGGGCGCTTTACTTC
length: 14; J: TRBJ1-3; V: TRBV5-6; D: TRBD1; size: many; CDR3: CASSLSQGIHTIYF; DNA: TGTGCCAGCAGCTTGTCACAGGGGATCCACACCATATATTTT
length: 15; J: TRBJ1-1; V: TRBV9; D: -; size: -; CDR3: CASSLVPGAGTEAFF; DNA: TGTGCCAGCAGCTTAGTACCGGGGGCTGGCACTGAAGCTTTCTTT
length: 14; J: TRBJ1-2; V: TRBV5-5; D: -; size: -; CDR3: CASSLQRVNYGYTF; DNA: TGCGCCAGCAGCCTCCAAAGGGTAAACTATGGCTACACCTTC
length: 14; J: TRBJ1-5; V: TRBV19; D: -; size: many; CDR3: CASSAGRSNQPQHF; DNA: TGTGCCAGTAGTGCCGGGAGAAGCAATCAGCCCCAGCATTTT
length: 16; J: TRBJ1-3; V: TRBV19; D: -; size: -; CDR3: CASTPGDTVSGNTIYF; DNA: TGTGCCAGTACCCCTGGGGATACGGTCTCTGGAAACACCATATATTTT
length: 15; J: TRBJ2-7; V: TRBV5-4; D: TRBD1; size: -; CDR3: CASSLELGGRDEQYF; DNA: TGTGCCAGCAGCTTGGAGTTAGGGGGCCGGGACGAGCAGTACTTC
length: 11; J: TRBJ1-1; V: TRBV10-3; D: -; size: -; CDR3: CAISTNTEAFF; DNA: TGTGCCATCAGCACGAACACTGAAGCTTTCTTT
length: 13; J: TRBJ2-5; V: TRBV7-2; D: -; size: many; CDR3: CATSRGLRGTQYF; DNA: TGTGCCACCAGCAGGGGCCTCCGGGGGACCCAGTACTTC
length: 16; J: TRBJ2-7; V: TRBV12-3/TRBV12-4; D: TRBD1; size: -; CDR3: CASSTSFGQGLNEQYF; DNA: TGTGCCAGCAGCACCTCATTTGGACAGGGCCTTAATGAGCAGTACTTC
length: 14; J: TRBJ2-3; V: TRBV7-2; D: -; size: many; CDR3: CASSSRDSPDTQYF; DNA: TGTGCCAGCAGCTCGAGGGATTCGCCAGATACGCAGTATTTT
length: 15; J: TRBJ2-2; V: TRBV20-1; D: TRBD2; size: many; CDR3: CSARGAGGPTGELFF; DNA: TGCAGTGCTAGGGGAGCGGGGGGGCCCACCGGGGAGCTGTTTTTT
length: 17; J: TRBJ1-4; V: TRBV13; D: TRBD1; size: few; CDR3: CASSFGTGEAPIEKLFF; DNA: TGTGCCAGCAGTTTTGGGACAGGGGAAGCTCCTATTGAAAAACTGTTTTTT
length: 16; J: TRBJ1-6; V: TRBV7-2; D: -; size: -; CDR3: CASSLLARLHDPFLHF; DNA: TGTGCCAGCAGCCTTCTGGCTAGATTGCATGATCCGTTCCTCCACTTT
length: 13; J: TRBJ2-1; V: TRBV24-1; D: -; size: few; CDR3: CATSKEIQGEQFF; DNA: TGTGCCACCAGCAAGGAGATACAAGGTGAGCAGTTCTTC
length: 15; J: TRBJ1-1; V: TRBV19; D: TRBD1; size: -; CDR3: CASSIGTGGNTEAFF; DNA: TGTGCCAGTAGTATCGGGACAGGGGGGAACACTGAAGCTTTCTTT
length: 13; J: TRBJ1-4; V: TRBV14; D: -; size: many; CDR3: CASSPRVGGKLFF; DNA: TGTGCCAGCAGCCCCAGGGTTGGGGGAAAACTGTTTTTT
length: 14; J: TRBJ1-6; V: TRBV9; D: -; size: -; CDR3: CASSSGVKNHPSIF; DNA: TGCGCCAGCAGCTCCGGAGTGAAAAATCATCCCTCCATCTTT
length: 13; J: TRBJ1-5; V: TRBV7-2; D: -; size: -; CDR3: CASSGMIGQPQHF; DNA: TGTGCCAGCAGCGGGATGATAGGACAGCCCCAGCATTTT
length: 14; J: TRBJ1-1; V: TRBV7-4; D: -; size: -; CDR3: CASGLQPASTEASF; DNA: TGTGCCAGCGGCCTCCAACCTGCGAGCACTGAAGCTTCCTTT
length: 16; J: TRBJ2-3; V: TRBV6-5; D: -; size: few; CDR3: CASSYFPRASTVTQYF; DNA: TGTGCCAGCAGTTACTTCCCTCGTGCTAGCACAGTTACGCAGTATTTT
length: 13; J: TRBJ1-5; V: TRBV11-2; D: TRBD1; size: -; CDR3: CASSQGGLQPQHF; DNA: TGTGCCAGCAGCCAGGGGGGGCTCCAGCCCCAGCATTTT
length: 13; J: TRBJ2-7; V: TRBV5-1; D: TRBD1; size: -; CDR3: CASSFLGTVEQYF; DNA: TGCGCCAGCAGCTTTCTGGGGACAGTCGAGCAGTACTTC
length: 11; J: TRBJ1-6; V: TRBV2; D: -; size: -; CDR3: CASSVNSRLHF; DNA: TGTGCCAGCAGTGTGAATTCGCGCCTCCACTTT
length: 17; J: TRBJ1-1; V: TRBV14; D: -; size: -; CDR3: CASSSQGLAGGDTEAFF; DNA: TGTGCCAGCAGCTCCCAGGGGTTGGCGGGGGGTGACACTGAAGCTTTCTTT
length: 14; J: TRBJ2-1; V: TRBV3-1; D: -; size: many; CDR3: CASSQDAGVNEQFF; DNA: TGTGCCAGCAGCCAAGATGCAGGAGTCAATGAGCAGTTCTTC
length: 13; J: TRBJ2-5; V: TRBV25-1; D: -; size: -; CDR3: CASRKEGPETQYF; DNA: TGTGCCAGCAGGAAGGAGGGCCCCGAGACCCAGTACTTC
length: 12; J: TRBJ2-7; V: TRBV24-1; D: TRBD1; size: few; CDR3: CATADRGHEQYF; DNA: TGTGCCACCGCGGACAGGGGCCACGAGCAGTACTTC
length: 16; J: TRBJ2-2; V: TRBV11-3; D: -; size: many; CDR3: CASSLRLAANTGELFF; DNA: TGTGCCAGCAGCTTAAGGTTAGCCGCGAACACCGGGGAGCTGTTTTTT
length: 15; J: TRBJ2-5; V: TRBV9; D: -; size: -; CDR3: CASSLSAGLGATKYF; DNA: TGTGCCAGCAGCTTATCCGCAGGGTTGGGGGCGACCAAGTACTTC
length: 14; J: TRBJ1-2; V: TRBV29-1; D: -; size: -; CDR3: CSARGQGYDYCFTF; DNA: TGCAGCGCTAGAGGGCAGGGGTACGATTATTGCTTCACCTTC
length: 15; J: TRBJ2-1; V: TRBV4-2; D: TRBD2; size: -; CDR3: CASREFGGGYNEQFF; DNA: TGTGCCAGCAGGGAATTTGGCGGGGGGTACAATGAGCAGTTCTTC
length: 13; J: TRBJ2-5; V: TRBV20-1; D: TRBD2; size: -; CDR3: CSAQRAAGGTQYF; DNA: TGCAGTGCACAGAGAGCGGCGGGGGGGACCCAGTACTTC
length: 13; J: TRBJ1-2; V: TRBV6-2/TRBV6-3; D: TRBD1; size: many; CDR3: CASRYRTGSSYTF; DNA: TGTGCCAGCAGATACCGGACAGGTTCCAGCTACACCTTC
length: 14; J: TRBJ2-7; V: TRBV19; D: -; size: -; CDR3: CASSNQGRWEEQYF; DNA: TGTGCCAGTAGTAATCAGGGTCGATGGGAGGAGCAGTACTTC
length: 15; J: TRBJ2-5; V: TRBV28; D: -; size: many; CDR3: CASSPRDGLQETQYF; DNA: TGTGCCAGCAGCCCCCGGGACGGACTACAAGAGACCCAGTACTTC
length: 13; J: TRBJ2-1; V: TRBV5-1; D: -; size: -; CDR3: CASSLGGDNEQFF; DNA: TGCGCCAGCAGCTTGGGGGGGGACAATGAGCAGTTCTTC
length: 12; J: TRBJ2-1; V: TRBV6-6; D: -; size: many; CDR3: CASANLRNEQFF; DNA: TGTGCCAGCGCGAACTTAAGGAATGAGCAGTTCTTC
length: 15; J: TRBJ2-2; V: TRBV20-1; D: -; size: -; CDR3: CSASRHLAFSGELFF; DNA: TGCAGTGCTAGTCGGCATTTAGCTTTCTCCGGGGAGCTGTTTTTT
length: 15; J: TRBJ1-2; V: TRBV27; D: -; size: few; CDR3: CASSLGGRGGDGYTF; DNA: TGTGCCAGCAGTTTAGGGGGTAGGGGGGGTGATGGCTACACCTTC
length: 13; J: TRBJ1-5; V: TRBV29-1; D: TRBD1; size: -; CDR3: CSVAWTGNQPQHF; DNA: TGCAGCGTTGCGTGGACAGGGAATCAGCCCCAGCATTTT
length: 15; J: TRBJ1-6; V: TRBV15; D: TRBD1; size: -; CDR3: CATSRPDRANSPLHF; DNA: TGTGCCACCAGCAGGCCGGACAGGGCCAATTCACCCCTCCACTTT
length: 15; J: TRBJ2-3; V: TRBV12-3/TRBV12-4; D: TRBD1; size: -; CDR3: CASRLTGGFGDTQYF; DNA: TGTGCCAGCAGATTGACAGGGGGCTTTGGAGATACGCAGTATTTT
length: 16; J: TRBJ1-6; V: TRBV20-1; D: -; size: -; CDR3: CSVIPGASYGNSPLHF; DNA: TGCAGTGTTATACCCGGGGCCTCCTACGGGAATTCACCCCTCCACTTT
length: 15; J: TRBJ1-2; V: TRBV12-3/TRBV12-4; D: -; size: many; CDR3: CASSLEDGPKYGYTF; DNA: TGTGCCAGCAGTTTAGAGGACGGGCCGAAATATGGCTACACCTTC
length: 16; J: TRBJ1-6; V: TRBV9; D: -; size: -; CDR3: CASSRDGGNFGSPLHF; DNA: TGTGCCAGCAGCCGGGACGGCGGCAACTTTGGTTCGCCCCTCCACTTT
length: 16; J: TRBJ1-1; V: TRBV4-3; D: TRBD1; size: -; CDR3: CASSELGTGLDTEAFF; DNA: TGCGCCAGCAGTGAGTTAGGGACAGGGTTGGACACTGAAGCTTTCTTT
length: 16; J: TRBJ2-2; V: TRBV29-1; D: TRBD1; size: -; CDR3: CSADGRDRGNTGELFF; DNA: TGCAGCGCCGACGGCCGGGACAGGGGGAACACCGGGGAGCTGTTTTTT
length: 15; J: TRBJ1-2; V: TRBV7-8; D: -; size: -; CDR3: CASSPLPPLSSCETF; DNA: TGTGCCAGCAGCCCCTTACCACCCCTGAGCTCCTGCGAGACCTTC
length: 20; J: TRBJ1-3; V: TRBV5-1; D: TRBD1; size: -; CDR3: CASGGGQPSGVRPWGNTIYF; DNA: TGCGCCAGCGGCGGGGGACAGCCCTCCGGTGTTCGGCCCTGGGGGAACACCATATATTTT
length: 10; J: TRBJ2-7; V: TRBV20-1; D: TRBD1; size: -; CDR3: CSIRGNEQYF; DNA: TGCAGTATCAGGGGGAACGAGCAGTACTTC
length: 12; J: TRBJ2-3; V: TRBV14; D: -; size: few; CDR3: CASSQVRDTQYF; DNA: TGTGCCAGCAGCCAAGTTCGGGATACGCAGTATTTT
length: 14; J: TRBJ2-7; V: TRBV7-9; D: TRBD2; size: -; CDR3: CASNPGGGRNTIYF; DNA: TGTGCCAGCAACCCGGGGGGGGGGAGAAACACCATATACTTC